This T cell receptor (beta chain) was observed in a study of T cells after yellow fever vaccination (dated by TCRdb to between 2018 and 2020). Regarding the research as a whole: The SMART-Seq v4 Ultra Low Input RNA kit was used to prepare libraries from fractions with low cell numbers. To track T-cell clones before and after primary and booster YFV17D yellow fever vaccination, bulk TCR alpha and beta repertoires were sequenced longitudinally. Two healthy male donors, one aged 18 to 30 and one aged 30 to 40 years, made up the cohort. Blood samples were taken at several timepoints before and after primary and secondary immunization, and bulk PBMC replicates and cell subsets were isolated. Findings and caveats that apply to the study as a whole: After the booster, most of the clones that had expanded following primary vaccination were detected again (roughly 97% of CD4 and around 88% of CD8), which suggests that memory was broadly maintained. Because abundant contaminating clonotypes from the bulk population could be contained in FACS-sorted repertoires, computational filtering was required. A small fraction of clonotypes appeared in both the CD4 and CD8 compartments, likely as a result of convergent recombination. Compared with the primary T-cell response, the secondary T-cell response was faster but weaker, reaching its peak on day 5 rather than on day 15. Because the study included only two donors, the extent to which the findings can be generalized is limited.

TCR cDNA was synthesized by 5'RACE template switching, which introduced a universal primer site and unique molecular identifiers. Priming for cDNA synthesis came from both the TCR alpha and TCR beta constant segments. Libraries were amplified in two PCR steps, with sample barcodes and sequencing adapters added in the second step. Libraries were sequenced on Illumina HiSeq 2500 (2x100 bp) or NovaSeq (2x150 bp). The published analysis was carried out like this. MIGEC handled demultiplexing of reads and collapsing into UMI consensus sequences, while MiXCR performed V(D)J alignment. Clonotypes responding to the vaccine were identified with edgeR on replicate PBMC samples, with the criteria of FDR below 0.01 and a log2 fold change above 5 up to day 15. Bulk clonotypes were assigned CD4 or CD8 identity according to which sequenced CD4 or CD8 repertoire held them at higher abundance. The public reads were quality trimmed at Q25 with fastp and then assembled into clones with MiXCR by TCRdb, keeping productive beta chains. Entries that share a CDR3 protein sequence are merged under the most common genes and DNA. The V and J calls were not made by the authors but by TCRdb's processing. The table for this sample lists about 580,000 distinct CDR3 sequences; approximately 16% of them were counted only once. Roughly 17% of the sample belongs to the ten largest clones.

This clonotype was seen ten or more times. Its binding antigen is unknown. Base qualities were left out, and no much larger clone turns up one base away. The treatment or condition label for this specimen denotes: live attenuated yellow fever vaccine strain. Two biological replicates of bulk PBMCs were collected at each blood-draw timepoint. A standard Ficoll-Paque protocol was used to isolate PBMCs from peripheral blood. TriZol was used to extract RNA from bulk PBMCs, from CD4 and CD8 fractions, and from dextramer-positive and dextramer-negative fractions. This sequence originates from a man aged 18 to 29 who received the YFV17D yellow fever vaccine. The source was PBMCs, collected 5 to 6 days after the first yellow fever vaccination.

The DNA sequence is given as TGTGCCAGCAGTTTTGCGGTCACCTACAATGAGCAGTTCTTC. Its amino acids are CASSFAVTYNEQFF. In this chain, TRBV27 is recombined with TRBJ2-1, with the D segment identity uncertain. The germline V gene (reference sequence) supplies CDR1 MNHEY and CDR2 SMNVEV. The CDR3 contains 14 residues, cysteine and phenylalanine counted. The entry retains the CDR3 DNA only, 42 bases that are in frame from base 1. V is reduced by 3 bases and J by 2 bases, leaving a spacing of 8 bases between them.